Given below is one T cell receptor (beta chain) in context. Its antigen is unknown. Patients with autoimmune history or systemic immunosuppression were excluded. CDR1 and CDR2 from the germline V gene are LGHNA and YNFKEQ. The CDR3 totals 15 residues. Losses at the gene ends were 1 base for V and 4 bases for J; bases not matched to a gene: 4. This entry comes from a study of OX40 agonist ivuxolimab in advanced cancers. Study conclusions and caveats: With doses of 0.1-3.0 mg/kg, partial responders showed among the lowest clonal expansion.

TCRdb's table, derived via immunoSEQ multiplex PCR, lists solely in-frame clones and lacks some. The sample lists around 95,000 clones, approximately 91% occurring once. V usage is TRBV4-2 and J usage is TRBJ2-1; 7 bases align to TRBD2. The sample consisted of CD4+ or CD8+ T cells sorted from blood, taken in a trial of the OX40 agonist ivuxolimab. The TCR originated in an adult with an advanced solid tumor such as melanoma, head and neck, liver or kidney cancer. The CDR3 spells CASSQAVGLYNEQFF. For the CDR3, the DNA is TGTGCCAGCAGCCAAGCTGTGGGACTATACAATGAGCAGTTCTTC.